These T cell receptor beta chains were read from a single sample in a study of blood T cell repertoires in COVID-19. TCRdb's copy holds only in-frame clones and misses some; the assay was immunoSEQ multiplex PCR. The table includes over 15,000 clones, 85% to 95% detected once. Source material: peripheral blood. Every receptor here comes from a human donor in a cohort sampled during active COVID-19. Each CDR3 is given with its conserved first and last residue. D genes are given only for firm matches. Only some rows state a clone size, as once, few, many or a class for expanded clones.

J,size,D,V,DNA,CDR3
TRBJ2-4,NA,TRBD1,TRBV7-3,TGTGCCAGCAGCTTGGGACAGGGAAACATTCAGTACTTC,CASSLGQGNIQYF
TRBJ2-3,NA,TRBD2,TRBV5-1,TGCGCCAGCAGCTTAATAGAAGCGGGGGCTACAGATACGCAGTATTTT,CASSLIEAGATDTQYF
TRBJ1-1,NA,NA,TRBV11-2,TGTGCCAGCAGCGCAAGTACGTGGGGGCGGGGGAGCACTGAAGCTTTCTTT,CASSASTWGRGSTEAFF
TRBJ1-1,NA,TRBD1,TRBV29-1,TGCAGCGCCCAGGACAGGGGGATGAACACTGAAGCTTTCTTT,CSAQDRGMNTEAFF
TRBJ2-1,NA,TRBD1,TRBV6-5,TGTGCCAGCTCCTCCGGGACAGGGACCAACCTTCCCCCGTTCTTC,CASSSGTGTNLPPFF
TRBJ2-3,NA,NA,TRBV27,TGTGCCAGCAGTTTATCGGAGGGAGTTGGGCATACGCAGTATTTT,CASSLSEGVGHTQYF
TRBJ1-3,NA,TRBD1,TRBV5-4,TGTGCCAGCAGCTTGGGACAGGGTGGAAATGGAAACACCATATATTTT,CASSLGQGGNGNTIYF
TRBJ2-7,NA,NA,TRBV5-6,TGTGCCAGCAGCTGGCTCGGCGCAGGGTACTACGAGCAGTACTTC,CASSWLGAGYYEQYF
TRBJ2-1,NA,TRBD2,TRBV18,TGTGCCAGCTCACCACTAAGCGGGACCGGCTACAATGAGCAGTTCTTC,CASSPLSGTGYNEQFF
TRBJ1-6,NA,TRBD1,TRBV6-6,TGTGCCAGCAGTTGGCCGGGACAGGGGAATTCACCCCTCCACTTT,CASSWPGQGNSPLHF
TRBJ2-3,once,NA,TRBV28,TGTGCCAGCAGTTTTAGTAGATCCGGTACGCAGTATTTT,CASSFSRSGTQYF
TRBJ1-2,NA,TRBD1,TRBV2,TGTGCCACCTATGCCAAGGGGGCATCTGGCTATGGCTACACCTTC,CATYAKGASGYGYTF
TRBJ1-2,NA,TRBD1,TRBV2,TGTGCCAGCAGTTACACCCGGGACAGGGGTAACTATGGCTACACCTTC,CASSYTRDRGNYGYTF
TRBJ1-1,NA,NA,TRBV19,TGTGCCAGTAGGTTCAGGGGGAACACTGAAGCTTTCTTT,CASRFRGNTEAFF
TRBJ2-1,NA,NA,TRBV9,TGTGCCAGCAGCGTCCTGGGACTGTACAATGAGCAGTTCTTC,CASSVLGLYNEQFF
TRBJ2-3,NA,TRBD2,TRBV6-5,TGTGCCAGCAGTTACTCTTGGACTAGCGGTGCTTATACGCAGTATTTT,CASSYSWTSGAYTQYF
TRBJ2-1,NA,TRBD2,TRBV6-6,TGTGCCAGCAGCGTGTATAGCGGGGGGGCCAATGAGCAGTTCTTC,CASSVYSGGANEQFF
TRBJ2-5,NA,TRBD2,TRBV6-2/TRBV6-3,TGTGCCAGCAGTTTCCCCCCACTAGCGGGAGGGCCGTCAGAGACCCAGTACTTC,CASSFPPLAGGPSETQYF
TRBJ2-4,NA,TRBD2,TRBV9,TGTGCCAGAGGAGCGAAAACCGGGACTATGATAAACATTCAGTACTTC,CARGAKTGTMINIQYF